The sample holds many counts of the clone carrying this TCR beta chain. The antigen remains undetermined. With 5 bases clipped from V and 3 bases from J, the junction kept 11 bases outside the gene matches. The CDR3 runs 16 residues. Looked up from germline, CDR1 is SGHTA and CDR2 is FQGNSA. The data are from a study of CD8+CD57+ T cells in acquired aplastic anemia. Study-wide findings and caveats: Comparison of patients with controls identified approximately 28 shared CD8+ CDR3 sequences. Patients showed no significant difference from controls in CD8+ Simpson's diversity.

The use of genomic DNA as template underpinned the TCR beta VDJ and CDR3 profiling. Using its own MiXCR run on the reads, TCRdb lists one record per CDR3 protein. The table includes some 220,000 distinct CDR3 sequences, about a third detected once. The sequencing sample was made of sorted CD4+, CD8+, or CD8+CD57+ T cells (not recorded which) from PBMCs. The receptor's source is a human donor in good health, serving as a control. This chain joins TRBV7-2 and TRBJ2-7; the match to TRBD2 covers 9 bases. CDR3 sequence: CASSSMASSGVYEQYF. CDR3 in DNA: TGTGCCAGCAGCAGCATGGCCTCTAGCGGGGTCTACGAGCAGTACTTC. Combining the CDR3 with reference TRBV7-2 and TRBJ2-7 gives the whole variable domain GAGVSQSPSNKVTEKGKDVELRCDPISGHTALYWYRQSLGQGLEFLIYFQGNSAPDKSGLPSDRFSAERTGGSVSTLTIQRTQQEDSAVYLCASSSMASSGVYEQYFGPGTRLTVT.